This TCR beta chain was observed in a study of shared clonotypes between healthy human individuals. The study's findings and limits: The small donor group covered limited genetic and exposure diversity. Large depth notwithstanding, sorted-subset sequencing proved incomplete by rarefaction.

Cells designated naive CD8 were CD45RO-negative and were positively selected for CCR7, with terminally differentiated effector memory CD45RA+ cells excluded. Worth noting for this clone: The antigen is not known.

TCRdb's table, derived via immunoSEQ multiplex PCR, lists solely in-frame clones and lacks some. The sample lists about 2.1 million clones; just over 90% were seen once. V was pared by 0 bases and J by 3 bases, with 13 bases of the junction left unmatched. CDR1 is SGDLS and CDR2 is YYNGEE in the germline V gene. The CDR3 is 20 residues long. This clonotype was sampled from a man aged 18 to 35 in good health. Some clones in this sample may be carry-over from other donors' samples. The rearrangement uses TRBV9 and TRBJ2-1, with 12 bases lining up with TRBD2. The sequencing sample was made of naive CD8+ T cells from PBMCs. CDR3 amino acids: CASSVDGLAGGPVGYNEQFF. The CDR3 nucleotides read TGTGCCAGCAGCGTAGATGGGCTAGCGGGAGGGCCTGTAGGCTACAATGAGCAGTTCTTC.